Listed here are 28 T cell receptor beta chains from one sample, sequenced in a study of blood T cell repertoires in COVID-19. Clones were sequenced by immunoSEQ multiplex PCR, and TCRdb holds only the in-frame ones, with some missing. This table has roughly 200,000 clones, 79% appearing once. The sequencing sample was made of peripheral blood. These TCRs come from a woman aged 40 to 50 with COVID-19, enrolled during active disease.

This clone was counted a few times. The rearrangement joins TRBV18 to TRBJ2-7, with 7 bases fitting TRBD1. The J segment lost 2 bases and the V segment lost 3 bases, leaving 10 bases of the junction unmatched. Looked up from germline, CDR1 is KGHSH and CDR2 is LQKENI. CDR3 length: 16 residues. This CDR3 reads CASSPTTGSNPYEQYF. Written as DNA, the CDR3 is TGTGCCAGCTCACCCACGACAGGGTCGAATCCCTACGAGCAGTACTTC.

V is TRBV29-1 and J is TRBJ2-3; tentative D call: TRBD2 (6 bases). Germline lookup yields CDR1 SQVTM and CDR2 ANQGSEA. The V and J ends lost 6 bases and 2 bases respectively, with 12 bases between them. The CDR3 runs 13 residues. The CDR3 here is CSVTPGVTDTQYF. CDR3 sequence (DNA): TGCAGCGTAACCCCGGGAGTCACAGATACGCAGTATTTT.

The chain joins TRBV6-6 to TRBJ2-5; 11 bases match TRBD2. The CDR3 loop spans 14 amino acids. The germline gives CDR1 MNHNY, CDR2 SVGAGI (reference sequence). With V trimmed by 6 bases and J by 5 bases, 5 bases remained unmatched. CDR3 nucleotide sequence: TGTGCCAGCAGATTAGCGGGAGGGAGGGAGACCCAGTACTTC. Translated: CASRLAGGRETQYF.

This chain links TRBV19 with TRBJ2-7; 12 bases match TRBD1. CDR1 LNHDA and CDR2 SQIVND come from the germline V gene (reference sequence). The CDR3 runs to 22 residues. V dropped 0 bases and J dropped 3; count of bases not matched to a gene: 21. For the CDR3, the DNA is TGTGCCAGTAGTATAGAGAGGGACAGGGGGCGAAGGGGGACCGTAGGAGGCTACGAGCAGTACTTC. Its protein product is CASSIERDRGRRGTVGGYEQYF.

Notes on this clone: Compared with germline, one end of the junction differs, possibly owing to a read error. The J gene is TRBJ2-5, the V gene TRBV2; 8 positions agree with TRBD2. Germline V gene lookup returns CDR1 SNHLY and CDR2 FYNNEI. The CDR3 spans 11 residues. The CDR3 region is CVSGGPETQYF. The CDR3 DNA reads as TGTGTCAGCGGGGGCCCAGAGACCCAGTACTTC.

J is TRBJ2-3 and V is TRBV3-1 (or the pseudogene TRBV3-2), with D possibly TRBD1 on 6 matching bases. The ends were cut back, 4 bases at V and 2 bases at J, with 16 bases in the middle. The germline CDR1 and CDR2 sequences are LGHDT and YNNKEL (reference sequence). CDR3 size: 16 residues. The CDR3 DNA reads as TGTGCCAGCAGCCCTAGGGGGAATGGCCTCACAGATACGCAGTATTTT. Translated: CASSPRGNGLTDTQYF.

This sequence joins TRBV5-1 and TRBJ2-1; 14 nucleotides match TRBD2. The V segment lost 4 bases and the J segment 7 bases; nucleotides outside the gene matches: 16. The CDR3 runs to 19 residues. Germline V gene data show CDR1 as SGHRS and CDR2 as YFSETQ. Here the CDR3 DNA reads TGCGCCAGCAGCGACCTGACTAGCGGGAGGGCCTGGATTGGTAATGAGCAGTTCTTC. Its protein is CASSDLTSGRAWIGNEQFF.

The V call is TRBV19, the J call TRBJ2-7, with 9 bases that match TRBD1. This CDR3 spans 15 amino acids. Germline V CDR1 and CDR2: LNHDA, SQIVND (reference sequence). After removal of 4 bases from V and 6 bases from J, the junction contained 10 bases not matched to a gene. The CDR3: CASSTSPGQGSEQYF. The DNA of the CDR3 is TGTGCCAGTAGTACCTCGCCGGGACAGGGAAGCGAGCAGTACTTC.

This chain connects TRBV9 to TRBJ2-3; 10 bases match TRBD2. The CDR3 runs to 17 residues. The trim removed 3 bases at V and 0 bases at J, leaving 7 bases unmatched. In germline, CDR1 is SGDLS, CDR2 YYNGEE. The CDR3 region is CASSDTSGTTSTDTQYF. CDR3 nucleotide sequence: TGTGCCAGCAGCGACACTAGCGGGACAACTAGCACAGATACGCAGTATTTT.

This clone was detected only once. This chain's CDR3 is CAWSPGATNEKLFF. CDR3 nucleotide sequence: TGTGCCTGGAGCCCGGGAGCAACTAATGAAAAACTGTTTTTT. The V and J genes are TRBV30 and TRBJ1-4; D is unclear. The CDR3 is 14 residues long. CDR1 GTSNPN and CDR2 SVGIG come from the germline V gene (reference sequence). Deletions cut 3 bases from V and 0 bases from J, with 8 bases between.

CDR3: CASSHRAYEQYF. CDR3 sequence (DNA): TGTGCCAGCAGTCACAGGGCCTACGAGCAGTACTTC. The gene calls are TRBV12-3 or TRBV12-4 and TRBJ2-7; tentatively, D is TRBD1 (6 bases). The V end lost 5 bases, the J end lost 2 bases, and 7 bases lay between the germline ends. This CDR3 has 12 amino acids.

This clone was seen a single time. The chain employs TRBV3-1 (or the pseudogene TRBV3-2) and TRBJ2-1; the D is unclear. CDR1 and CDR2 (germline): LGHDT, YNNKEL (reference sequence). The CDR3 is 16 amino acids. V lost 4 bases and J 1 base, leaving 14 bases between the germline ends. CDR3 DNA sequence: TGTGCCAGCAGCCCCCGCCGAGGAGCTTCCTACAATGAGCAGTTCTTC. Amino acids: CASSPRRGASYNEQFF.

This clone has at least ten counts. This chain's CDR3 is CASTQSSGNTIYF. DNA of the CDR3: TGTGCCAGTACTCAAAGCTCTGGAAACACCATATATTTT. This chain uses TRBV25-1 with TRBJ1-3, with unresolved D. V lost 9 bases and J lost 0, with 9 bases in between. Germline loops: CDR1 MGHDK, CDR2 SYGVNS. This CDR3 spans 13 amino acids.

This rearrangement joins TRBV12-3 or TRBV12-4 to TRBJ2-1; 7 bases agree with TRBD1. This CDR3 is 11 amino acids long. The V segment lost 8 bases and the J segment 8 bases; nucleotides outside the gene matches: 3. The CDR3 spells CASRQGYEQFF. The DNA for the CDR3 is TGTGCCAGCCGACAGGGCTATGAGCAGTTCTTC.

This chain links TRBV2 with TRBJ1-4; D is uncertain. The CDR3 is 18 amino acids. CDR1 and CDR2 from the germline V gene are SNHLY and FYNNEI. The ends were cut back, 2 bases at V and 0 bases at J, with 16 bases in the middle. The CDR3 coding sequence is TGTGCCAGCAGTGAAAGTCCGGGATGGGTTACAACTAATGAAAAACTGTTTTTT. As protein: CASSESPGWVTTNEKLFF.

The J gene is TRBJ1-5, the V gene TRBV5-1; maybe TRBD1 (6 bases). V was trimmed by 4 bases and J by 3 bases, leaving 11 bases between them. Germline V gene sequence: CDR1 SGHRS, CDR2 YFSETQ. The CDR3 consists of 14 residues. This chain's CDR3 is CASSTGLPNQPQHF. CDR3 bases: TGCGCCAGCAGCACAGGGTTGCCCAATCAGCCCCAGCATTTT.

The rearrangement uses TRBV11-2 and TRBJ2-7; 7 positions match TRBD1. The length of the CDR3 is 12 residues. The germline gives CDR1 SGHAT, CDR2 FQNNGV. V shed 4 bases, J shed 9 bases, and the junction held 6 bases outside the gene matches. This CDR3 is CASSSGQTWQYF. In nucleotides, the CDR3 is TGTGCCAGCAGCTCGGGACAGACTTGGCAGTACTTC.

The V call is TRBV19, the J call TRBJ2-4, with 9 bases that match TRBD2. After removal of 7 bases from V and 7 bases from J, the junction contained 11 bases not matched to a gene. The CDR3 is 15 amino acids. Germline CDR1 and CDR2: LNHDA and SQIVND (reference sequence). CDR3 in amino acids: CASTDGGGLANIQYF. In nucleotides, the CDR3 is TGTGCCAGTACCGACGGGGGGGGACTAGCCAACATTCAGTACTTC.

This chain links TRBV5-1 with TRBJ1-3, with D perhaps TRBD1 (6 bases). Germline lookup yields CDR1 SGHRS and CDR2 YFSETQ. Trimming pared 6 bases from V and 7 bases from J, leaving 17 bases between. CDR3 length: 14 amino acids. This CDR3 is CASKLGTIVNTIYF. In nucleotides, the CDR3 is TGCGCCAGCAAATTGGGGACAATCGTGAACACCATATATTTT.

This chain joins TRBV7-6 and TRBJ1-1, with 9 bases identical to TRBD1. The CDR3 has 15 residues. Germline CDR1 SGHVS, CDR2 FNYEAQ. The ends lost 1 base at V and 5 bases at J; junction bases unmatched: 5. In DNA, the CDR3 is TGTGCCAGCAGCTTAGGTTTCGACAGGGGGACTGAAGCTTTCTTT. It codes for CASSLGFDRGTEAFF.

The chain carries TRBV2 and TRBJ2-7, with D perhaps matching TRBD1 (7 bases). The V end was cut by 0 bases, the J end by 4 bases, with 13 bases between. This CDR3 contains 15 residues. CDR1 and CDR2 (germline): SNHLY, FYNNEI. The DNA of the CDR3 is TGTGCCAGCAGTGAAGCGACAGGGACTTTTTACGAGCAGTACTTC. As protein: CASSEATGTFYEQYF.

The chain has TRBV6-6 and TRBJ2-7, with 10 nucleotides matching TRBD2. The J segment lost 1 base and the V segment lost 5 bases, leaving 5 bases of the junction unmatched. This CDR3 is 15 amino acids long. Looked up from germline, CDR1 is MNHNY and CDR2 is SVGAGI (reference sequence). CDR3 nucleotides: TGTGCCAGCAGTCCCAGACTAGCGGGTTCCTACGAGCAGTACTTC. Residues: CASSPRLAGSYEQYF.

The chain is built from TRBV7-2 and TRBJ2-2; D might be TRBD1 (6 bases). Between the trimmed V and J ends, which lost 1 base and 5 bases, there was a span of 11 bases. The CDR3 extends over 15 amino acids. Germline values: CDR1 SGHTA, CDR2 FQGNSA. The CDR3 loop is CASSLDRVYTGELFF. CDR3 sequence (DNA): TGTGCCAGCAGCTTAGACAGGGTATATACCGGGGAGCTGTTTTTT.

The rearrangement links TRBV7-2 to TRBJ2-2, with 8 bases fitting TRBD2. The CDR3 length is 14 residues. Germline CDR1 reads SGHTA; CDR2 reads FQGNSA. V dropped 5 bases and J dropped 4; count of bases not matched to a gene: 3. In nucleotides, the CDR3 is TGTGCCAGCAGCCCCCGGGGGGGCACCGGGGAGCTGTTTTTT. Translated, it gives CASSPRGGTGELFF.

The rearrangement links TRBV4-1 to TRBJ1-5, with D perhaps TRBD1 (5 bases). Germline V gene data show CDR1 as MGHRA and CDR2 as YSYEKL. The CDR3 covers 15 residues. Trimming cost V 1 base and J 4 bases, with 11 bases left between them. CDR3 nucleotide sequence: TGCGCCAGCAGCCAAGTAGCGGGGCAGAATCAGCCCCAGCATTTT. Translating gives CASSQVAGQNQPQHF.

The CDR3 DNA sequence: TGTGCCAGCAGCCCGCGGGGCCCCAATGAGCAGTTCTTC. This gives the protein CASSPRGPNEQFF. The chain employs TRBV11-1 and TRBJ2-1; D might be TRBD2 (6 bases). Germline loops: CDR1 SGHAT, CDR2 FQDESV (reference sequence). V lost 5 bases and J 6 bases, leaving 11 bases between the germline ends. The length of the CDR3 is 13 residues.

The gene calls are TRBV29-1 and TRBJ2-7, with D unresolved. CDR1 and CDR2 from the germline V gene are SQVTM and ANQGSEA. V was shortened by 1 base and J by 2 bases, with 9 bases between the two germline ends. The CDR3 extends over 13 amino acids. The CDR3 protein is CSVEGHQTYEQYF. Written as DNA, the CDR3 is TGCAGCGTTGAAGGGCATCAGACCTACGAGCAGTACTTC.

This rearrangement joins TRBV20-1 to TRBJ2-7; 8 bases are shared with TRBD1. Trimming removed 3 bases from V and 1 base from J; junction bases left unmatched: 8. Germline lookup yields CDR1 DFQATT and CDR2 SNEGSKA (reference sequence). This CDR3 region has 15 residues. The CDR3: CSASSTGTGSYEQYF. The CDR3 region has the DNA TGCAGTGCTAGTTCGACCGGGACAGGTTCCTACGAGCAGTACTTC.